This is a list of T cell receptor beta chains from one sample in a study of shared clonotypes between healthy human individuals. The repertoire was sequenced with immunoSEQ multiplex PCR; TCRdb's copy has only in-frame clones and lacks some. The sample shows about 820,000 clones, 85% to 95% of them seen only once. Sequenced input: naive CD8+ T cells sorted from blood. The receptors stem from a man in his thirties or forties in good health. The conserved cysteine and the conserved F or W are not part of the CDR3 here. Each record gives: CDR3 length, V gene, D gene, clone size, J gene, CDR3 protein. D genes are given only for firm matches. Some rows mark clone size as missing; the rest say once, few, many or name a class of expanded clone.

>10|TRBV19|NA|NA|TRBJ2-2
ASSRTPGELF
>15|TRBV7-9|TRBD2|NA|TRBJ2-7
ASSLSFTSGKVYEQY
>15|TRBV28|TRBD2|NA|TRBJ2-7
ASSSQELAGGTYEQY
>11|TRBV19|TRBD1|NA|TRBJ1-2
ASSIGTGEGYT
>12|TRBV10-3|TRBD2|NA|TRBJ2-3
AISNSGRTDTQY
>11|TRBV7-9|NA|few|TRBJ1-5
ASSSRGGQPQH
>13|TRBV7-6|NA|NA|TRBJ1-3
ASSLAGGSGNTIY
>11|TRBV7-6|NA|NA|TRBJ1-1
ASSLDVYTEAF
>13|TRBV7-9|NA|NA|TRBJ2-7
ASGFGRAAHYEQY
>8|TRBV20-1|NA|once|TRBJ2-1
ARKGDEQF
>10|TRBV29-1|NA|NA|TRBJ1-1
STLTVGTEAF
>11|TRBV7-6|NA|NA|TRBJ2-7
ASSLAGGYEQY
>12|TRBV7-9|NA|NA|TRBJ2-7
ASSFQARLGEQY
>14|TRBV7-8|NA|once|TRBJ2-2
ASTTWGRPNTGELF
>9|TRBV25-1|NA|NA|TRBJ2-7
ASRQYYEQY
>11|TRBV7-9|NA|NA|TRBJ2-5
ASSLEGKETQY
>13|TRBV29-1|NA|NA|TRBJ2-7
SVEIEAGASYEQY
>15|TRBV28|NA|once|TRBJ1-5
ASSSHTMAYSNQPQH
>13|TRBV11-2|TRBD1|NA|TRBJ2-2
ASSARDRGTGELF
>13|TRBV27|NA|once|TRBJ2-7
ASSPSGTATYEQY
>14|TRBV7-8|TRBD2|NA|TRBJ2-1
ASSSRRTSGDNEQF
>12|TRBV10-3|TRBD1|NA|TRBJ2-5
AISGTAEGETQY
>16|TRBV4-1|TRBD2|NA|TRBJ2-1
ASSPGLAGGPLDNEQF
>11|TRBV7-9|NA|NA|TRBJ2-2
ASSFVNTGELF
>14|TRBV4-2|NA|NA|TRBJ2-7
ASSQDGAGSSYEQY
>14|TRBV27|TRBD2|once|TRBJ2-3
ASSQLAGGPSDTQY
>15|TRBV29-1|TRBD2|NA|TRBJ2-2
SVLGLAGDVDTGELF
>17|TRBV7-2|TRBD2|NA|TRBJ2-5
ASSLRGTSGREGQETQY
>15|TRBV7-9|TRBD2|NA|TRBJ2-1
ASSLAPGLASYNEQF
>13|TRBV27|NA|NA|TRBJ2-3
ASSLVWGNTDTQY
>12|TRBV29-1|TRBD2|NA|TRBJ2-7
SVSGTSGSSEQY
>12|TRBV11-2|NA|NA|TRBJ1-5
ASSFEGINQPQH
>11|TRBV6-5|NA|NA|TRBJ2-7
ASRDGLTYEQY
>17|TRBV7-9|TRBD1|NA|TRBJ2-6
ASSEDQNRGPSGANVLT
>11|TRBV29-1|NA|NA|TRBJ2-7
SVEDGPTYEQY
>11|TRBV7-6|NA|NA|TRBJ2-3
ASSFTGADTQY
>13|TRBV5-8|NA|NA|TRBJ1-5
ASSPYPGQLQPQH
>14|TRBV9|NA|NA|TRBJ2-7
ASSVGFDSVTYEQY
>14|TRBV4-1|TRBD2|once|TRBJ2-3
ASSQRTSGSADTQY
>12|TRBV28|TRBD1|NA|TRBJ1-5
ASSLTGSNQPQH
>13|TRBV6-5|NA|NA|TRBJ1-1
ASSSLRRESTEAF
>10|TRBV6-5|NA|NA|TRBJ2-1
ASSRWGNEQF
>12|TRBV2|NA|few|TRBJ1-5
ASSVANNQQPQH
>11|TRBV7-9|NA|NA|TRBJ2-7
ASSFDTDYEQY